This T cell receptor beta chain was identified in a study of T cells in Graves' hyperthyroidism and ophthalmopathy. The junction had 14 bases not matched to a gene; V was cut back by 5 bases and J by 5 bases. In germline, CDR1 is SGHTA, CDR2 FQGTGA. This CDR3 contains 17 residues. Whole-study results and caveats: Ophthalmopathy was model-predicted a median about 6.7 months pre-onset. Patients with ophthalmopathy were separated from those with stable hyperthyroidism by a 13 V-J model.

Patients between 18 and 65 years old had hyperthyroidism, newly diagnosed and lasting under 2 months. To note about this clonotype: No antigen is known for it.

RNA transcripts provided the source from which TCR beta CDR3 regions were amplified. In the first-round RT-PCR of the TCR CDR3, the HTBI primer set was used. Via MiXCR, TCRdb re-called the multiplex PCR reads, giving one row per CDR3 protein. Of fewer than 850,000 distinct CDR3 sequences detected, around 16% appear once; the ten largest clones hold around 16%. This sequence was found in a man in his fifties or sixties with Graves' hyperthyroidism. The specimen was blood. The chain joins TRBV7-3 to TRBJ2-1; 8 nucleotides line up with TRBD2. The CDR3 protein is CASSPGLGGGNHNEQFF. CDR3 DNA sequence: TGTGCCAGCAGCCCAGGACTCGGCGGGGGGAACCACAATGAGCAGTTCTTC.